Below, 29 T cell receptor beta chains from the same sample are listed, as sequenced in a study of blood T cell repertoires in COVID-19. Produced via immunoSEQ multiplex PCR; TCRdb's table is partial and in-frame only. The sample gives 150,000 or so clones, 75% to 90% of which show up once; roughly 15% is in the top ten. The specimen sequenced was peripheral blood. The source is a woman aged 35 to 49 with acute or convalescent COVID-19.

CDR3 coding DNA: TGTGCCAGCAGCTCTACGACTAGCGGGAGATGGTCCTACGAGCAGTACTTC. Translated: CASSSTTSGRWSYEQYF. The genes are TRBV11-2 and TRBJ2-7; TRBD2 matches at 12 bases. CDR3 length: 17 residues. J lost 1 base, V lost 4 bases, and 8 bases had no gene match. The germline V gene has CDR1 SGHAT and CDR2 FQNNGV.

The CDR3 DNA reads as TGTGCCAGCAGTTTCACTAGCGGGAGGGCCTACGAGCAGTACTTC. Its protein product is CASSFTSGRAYEQYF. The V call is TRBV6-5, the J call TRBJ2-7, with TRBD2 identical over 13 bases. Germline values: CDR1 MNHEY, CDR2 SVGAGI. CDR3 length equals 15 residues. After removal of 4 bases from V and 2 bases from J, the junction contained 2 bases not matched to a gene.

The chain carries TRBV3-1 (or the pseudogene TRBV3-2) and TRBJ1-2, with D possibly matching TRBD1 (6 bases). The length of the CDR3 is 17 residues. CDR1 and CDR2 (germline): LGHDT, YNNKEL (reference sequence). Deletions cut 2 bases from V and 4 bases from J, with 20 bases between. As DNA, the CDR3 is TGTGCCAGCAGCCAAATTCCAGGGGTTTGGGGGATCTATGGCTACACCTTC. As protein: CASSQIPGVWGIYGYTF.

About this clone: At one boundary the junction diverges from the germline segment, which might be a read error. V and J are TRBV19 and TRBJ1-2; D is possibly TRBD1 (5 bases). The CDR3 is made up of 15 amino acids. CDR1 is LNHDA, CDR2 SQIVND, per germline (reference sequence). CDR3 amino acids: CASSLDSQTNYGYTF. CDR3 in DNA: TGTGCCAGTAGTCTAGACAGTCAAACCAACTATGGCTACACCTTC.

The chain links TRBV5-1 to TRBJ1-2; possibly TRBD1 for D (6 bases). The CDR3 is 13 amino acids. The V and J ends lost 4 bases and 4 bases respectively, with 11 bases between them. In germline, CDR1 is SGHRS, CDR2 YFSETQ. CDR3 loop: CASSGTGLYGYTF. CDR3 DNA: TGCGCCAGCAGCGGAACAGGGCTCTATGGCTACACCTTC.

This clone was picked up a small number of times. This chain's CDR3 is CASSQPGQEAPYGYTF. CDR3 coding DNA: TGTGCCAGCAGCCAACCGGGACAGGAGGCCCCGTATGGCTACACCTTC. This chain connects TRBV3-1 (or the pseudogene TRBV3-2) to TRBJ1-2, with TRBD1 matching 8 bases. CDR1 is LGHDT, CDR2 YNNKEL, per germline (reference sequence). This CDR3 has 16 amino acids. Unmatched junction bases numbered 10, after V lost 2 bases and J lost 5 bases.

The chain employs TRBV27 and TRBJ2-7; 7 nucleotides match TRBD1. The germline CDR1 and CDR2 sequences are MNHEY and SMNVEV (reference sequence). V gave up 2 bases and J gave up 3 bases; unmatched junction bases: 19. The CDR3 loop spans 19 amino acids. CDR3 loop: CASSLRGTNFGTVFYEQYF. For the CDR3, the DNA is TGTGCCAGCAGTTTACGGGGAACAAATTTCGGGACAGTATTCTACGAGCAGTACTTC.

This sequence joins TRBV28 and TRBJ1-1, with TRBD1 identical over 7 bases. V was pared by 1 base and J by 2 bases, with 7 bases of the junction left unmatched. The CDR3 runs to 16 residues. The germline V gene has CDR1 MDHEN and CDR2 SYDVKM. This chain's CDR3 is CASSLSSGQTNTEAFF. CDR3 coding DNA: TGTGCCAGCAGTTTATCTTCGGGACAGACTAACACTGAAGCTTTCTTT.

J is TRBJ1-3 and V is TRBV29-1; TRBD1 is a possible D gene (5 bases). Germline CDR1 is SQVTM and CDR2 is ANQGSEA. The V gene lost 5 bases and the J gene lost 0 bases, with 17 bases spanning the gap. The CDR3 has 16 amino acids. The CDR3 reads CSVPRPGLSSGNTIYF. Written as DNA, the CDR3 is TGCAGCGTTCCCCGACCGGGACTTAGCTCTGGAAACACCATATATTTT.

This chain connects TRBV28 to TRBJ2-7; 7 bases match TRBD1. The CDR3 contains 16 residues. Germline CDR1 and CDR2: MDHEN and SYDVKM. The V segment lost 2 bases and the J segment 0 bases; nucleotides outside the gene matches: 7. Here the CDR3 reads CASSLMGTVSSYEQYF. The CDR3 bases are TGTGCCAGCAGTTTAATGGGGACAGTGAGCTCCTACGAGCAGTACTTC. Full variable domain (missing parts from reference TRBV28 and TRBJ2-7): DVKVTQSSRYLVKRTGEKVFLECVQDMDHENMFWYRQDPGLGLRLIYFSYDVKMKEKGDIPEGYSVSREKKERFSLILESASTNQTSMYLCASSLMGTVSSYEQYFGPGTRLTVT.

This clone has only one observation. CDR3: CASSFTIGGYNEQFF. Written as DNA, the CDR3 is TGTGCCAGCAGTTTCACTATCGGCGGCTACAATGAGCAGTTCTTC. The chain employs TRBV6-5 and TRBJ2-1; D remains ambiguous. Germline V gene lookup returns CDR1 MNHEY and CDR2 SVGAGI. The ends were cut back, 4 bases at V and 3 bases at J, with 13 bases in the middle. The CDR3 runs 15 residues.

The gene calls are TRBV12-5 and TRBJ2-1; 10 nucleotides align to TRBD2. V was clipped by 2 bases and J by 0 bases; unmatched bases: 7. This CDR3 has 18 residues. Per the germline V gene, CDR1 is LGHNT and CDR2 is FRNRAP. The CDR3 protein is CASGLKGLAGVSYNEQFF. CDR3 sequence (DNA): TGTGCTAGTGGTTTGAAGGGCCTAGCGGGGGTCTCCTACAATGAGCAGTTCTTC.

The rearrangement joins TRBV11-2 to TRBJ1-2; D is unresolved. With 5 bases removed from V and 1 base from J, the gap between germline ends came to 14 bases. The CDR3 is 15 residues long. CDR1 and CDR2 (germline): SGHAT, FQNNGV. The DNA for the CDR3 is TGTGCCAGCAGCCCTAATTCCGTGATTAACTATGGCTACACCTTC. This translates into CASSPNSVINYGYTF. Full variable domain (missing parts from reference TRBV11-2 and TRBJ1-2): EAGVAQSPRYKIIEKRQSVAFWCNPISGHATLYWYQQILGQGPKLLIQFQNNGVVDDSQLPKDRFSAERLKGVDSTLKIQPAKLEDSAVYLCASSPNSVINYGYTFGSGTRLTVV.

This CDR3 reads CASSPGQGGVAGELFF. CDR3 coding DNA: TGTGCCAGCTCACCCGGCCAAGGGGGTGTAGCCGGGGAGCTGTTTTTT. V is TRBV18 and J is TRBJ2-2; D may be TRBD1 (6 bases). Trimming pared 3 bases from V and 6 bases from J, leaving 17 bases between. Germline lookup yields CDR1 KGHSH and CDR2 LQKENI. The CDR3 is made up of 16 amino acids.

This chain's CDR3 is CASSLESHSYNEQFF. The CDR3 coding sequence is TGCGCCAGCAGCTTGGAGAGTCACTCCTACAATGAGCAGTTCTTC. The rearrangement uses TRBV5-1 and TRBJ2-1; D call uncertain. V gave up 0 bases and J gave up 0 bases, with 7 bases separating them. Per the germline V gene, CDR1 is SGHRS and CDR2 is YFSETQ. CDR3 length: 15 amino acids. The whole variable domain, remainder taken from reference TRBV5-1 and TRBJ2-1, is KAGVTQTPRYLIKTRGQQVTLSCSPISGHRSVSWYQQTPGQGLQFLFEYFSETQRNKGNFPGRFSGRQFSNSRSEMNVSTLELGDSALYLCASSLESHSYNEQFFGPGTRLTVL.

The CDR3 coding sequence is TGTGCCAGTAGTATCCTAGCGGATGGCGAGCAGTACTTC. Translated, it gives CASSILADGEQYF. The chain is built from TRBV19 and TRBJ2-7; 7 bases map to TRBD2. With 3 bases clipped from V and 6 bases from J, the junction kept 5 bases outside the gene matches. CDR3 length: 13 residues. Germline V gene sequence: CDR1 LNHDA, CDR2 SQIVND (reference sequence).

This clone was observed a single time. This chain uses TRBV9 with TRBJ1-6; D gene uncertain. Germline assignment: CDR1 SGDLS and CDR2 YYNGEE. The V end was cut by 0 bases, the J end by 9 bases, with 13 bases between. This CDR3 has 15 residues. The CDR3 reads CASSVGSPTGSPLHF. The CDR3 bases are TGTGCCAGCAGCGTAGGGTCGCCCACGGGTTCACCCCTCCACTTT.

This chain links TRBV4-1 with TRBJ2-2; 7 bases fit TRBD2. The junction had 3 bases not matched to a gene; V was cut back by 0 bases and J by 5 bases. This CDR3 region has 15 residues. CDR1 MGHRA and CDR2 YSYEKL come from the germline V gene. The DNA of the CDR3 is TGCGCCAGCAGCCAAGAAGCGGGGTTTACCGGGGAGCTGTTTTTT. Its translation: CASSQEAGFTGELFF.

The gene calls are TRBV27 and TRBJ2-5; 7 bases line up with TRBD1. In germline, CDR1 is MNHEY, CDR2 SMNVEV (reference sequence). The CDR3 is 14 residues long. V lost 4 bases, J lost 2 bases, and 4 bases stayed unmatched. CDR3 loop: CASSSDRAQETQYF. CDR3 DNA: TGTGCCAGCAGTTCCGACAGGGCTCAAGAGACCCAGTACTTC.

V is TRBV9 and J is TRBJ1-6; no reliable D call. Trimming took off 4 bases at V and 1 base at J, with 12 bases between the two ends. CDR3 length: 16 amino acids. Germline lookup yields CDR1 SGDLS and CDR2 YYNGEE. As DNA, the CDR3 is TGTGCCAGCAGCCCCCGCATAGCATCCTATAATTCACCCCTCCACTTT. It is translated as CASSPRIASYNSPLHF.

V usage is TRBV30 and J usage is TRBJ2-3; TRBD2 aligns across 10 bases. The CDR3 consists of 14 residues. CDR1 GTSNPN and CDR2 SVGIG come from the germline V gene (reference sequence). V was clipped by 4 bases and J by 3 bases; unmatched bases: 4. The chain's CDR3 is CAWIRTSGTDTQYF. The CDR3 DNA sequence: TGTGCCTGGATTAGGACTAGCGGTACAGATACGCAGTATTTT.

This clone occurred once. The gene calls are TRBV6-4 and TRBJ2-2; TRBD1 matches at 7 bases. CDR1 is MRHNA and CDR2 is SNTAGT in the germline V gene. V was pared by 3 bases and J by 6 bases, with 10 bases of the junction left unmatched. The CDR3 runs to 16 residues. CDR3 sequence reads: CASSEQPGGLAGELFF. The CDR3 nucleotides are TGTGCCAGCAGTGAGCAACCAGGGGGTTTGGCCGGGGAGCTGTTTTTT.

V is TRBV30 and J is TRBJ1-1, with D hard to call. Deletions cut 6 bases from V and 1 base from J, with 9 bases between. Germline V CDR1 and CDR2: GTSNPN, SVGIG (reference sequence). The CDR3 is made up of 12 amino acids. The DNA for the CDR3 is TGTGCCTGTATTCCGGGGAACACTGAAGCTTTCTTT. Translation gives CACIPGNTEAFF.

V gene TRBV7-3 combines with J gene TRBJ1-1; D ambiguous. Germline V gives CDR1 SGHTA, CDR2 FQGTGA. This CDR3 is built from 13 residues. Trimming shortened V by 3 bases and J by 2 bases, and 7 bases separated the two germline ends. The CDR3 region has the DNA TGTGCCAGCAGCTTCGAGAGAAACACTGAAGCTTTCTTT. This sequence encodes CASSFERNTEAFF.

This clone is a singleton in its sample. The rearrangement uses TRBV11-3 and TRBJ1-1; 7 nucleotides agree with TRBD1. The CDR3 has 14 residues. Trimming at V came to 4 bases and at J to 5 bases, leaving 7 bases not matched to a gene. Looked up from germline, CDR1 is SGHNT and CDR2 is YENEEA. CDR3: CASSSRGRVTEAFF. The CDR3 coding sequence is TGTGCCAGCAGCTCGAGGGGGCGCGTTACTGAAGCTTTCTTT.

This chain joins TRBV5-8 and TRBJ2-1; 7 positions agree with TRBD1. CDR1 is SGHTS, CDR2 YDEGEE, per germline. The junction had 8 bases not matched to a gene; V was cut back by 0 bases and J by 5 bases. The CDR3 covers 16 residues. The CDR3 sequence is CASSLEGGHWNNEQFF. The CDR3 DNA reads as TGTGCCAGCAGCTTGGAAGGGGGCCATTGGAACAATGAGCAGTTCTTC. Drawing the rest from reference TRBV5-8 and TRBJ2-1, the complete variable domain is EAGVTQSPTHLIKTRGQQATLRCSPISGHTSVYWYQQALGLGLQFLLWYDEGEERNRGNFPPRFSGRQFPNYSSELNVNALELEDSALYLCASSLEGGHWNNEQFFGPGTRLTVL.

V gene TRBV30 combines with J gene TRBJ2-3; D perhaps matches TRBD2 (5 bases). This CDR3 is 15 amino acids long. Trimming took 2 bases from V and 1 from J, leaving 13 bases between them. Germline lookup yields CDR1 GTSNPN and CDR2 SVGIG (reference sequence). The CDR3 reads CAWSRGPRGTDTQYF. In DNA form, the CDR3 reads TGTGCCTGGAGTAGAGGCCCGCGGGGCACAGATACGCAGTATTTT.

The V gene is TRBV12-5, the J gene TRBJ2-7; D is unresolved. Trimming removed 0 bases at V and 2 bases at J, with 17 bases between. This CDR3 is built from 17 residues. Per the germline V gene, CDR1 is LGHNT and CDR2 is FRNRAP. CDR3 sequence (DNA): TGTGCTAGTGGTTTGGTACTGGGCAGCCTCTCTCCCTACGAGCAGTACTTC. Translation: CASGLVLGSLSPYEQYF.

The rearrangement links TRBV9 to TRBJ2-7; the match to TRBD2 covers 8 bases. V lost 5 bases and J lost 4; bases outside the gene matches: 8. This CDR3 has 14 residues. CDR1 is SGDLS and CDR2 is YYNGEE in the germline V gene. The CDR3 here is CASRGRGADYEQYF. The DNA of the CDR3 is TGTGCCAGCAGAGGGCGGGGGGCGGATTACGAGCAGTACTTC. Full variable domain (rest looked up from reference TRBV9 and TRBJ2-7): DSGVTQTPKHLITATGQRVTLRCSPRSGDLSVYWYQQSLDQGLQFLIQYYNGEERAKGNILERFSAQQFPDLHSELNLSSLELGDSALYFCASRGRGADYEQYFGPGTRLTVT.